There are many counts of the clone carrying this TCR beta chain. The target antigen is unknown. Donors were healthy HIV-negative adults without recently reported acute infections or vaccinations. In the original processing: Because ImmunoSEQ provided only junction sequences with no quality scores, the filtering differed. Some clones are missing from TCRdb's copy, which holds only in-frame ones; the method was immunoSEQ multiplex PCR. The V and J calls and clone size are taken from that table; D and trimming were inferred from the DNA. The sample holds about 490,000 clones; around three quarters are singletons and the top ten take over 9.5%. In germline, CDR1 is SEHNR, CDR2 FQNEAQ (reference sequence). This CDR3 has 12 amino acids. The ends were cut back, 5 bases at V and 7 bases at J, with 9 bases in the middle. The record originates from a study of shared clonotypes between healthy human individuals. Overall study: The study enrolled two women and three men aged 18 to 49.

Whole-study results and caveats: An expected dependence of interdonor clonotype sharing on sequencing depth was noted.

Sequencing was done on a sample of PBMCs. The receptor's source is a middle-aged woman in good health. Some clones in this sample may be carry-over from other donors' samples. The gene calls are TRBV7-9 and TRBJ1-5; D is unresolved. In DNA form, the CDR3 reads TGTGCCAGCAGCGTACTGGACCAGCCCCAGCATTTT. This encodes CASSVLDQPQHF. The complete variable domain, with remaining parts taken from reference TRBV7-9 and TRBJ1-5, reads DTGVSQNPRHKITKRGQNVTFRCDPISEHNRLYWYRQTLGQGPEFLTYFQNEAQLEKSRLLSDRFSAERPKGSFSTLEIQRTEQGDSAMYLCASSVLDQPQHFGDGTRLSIL.